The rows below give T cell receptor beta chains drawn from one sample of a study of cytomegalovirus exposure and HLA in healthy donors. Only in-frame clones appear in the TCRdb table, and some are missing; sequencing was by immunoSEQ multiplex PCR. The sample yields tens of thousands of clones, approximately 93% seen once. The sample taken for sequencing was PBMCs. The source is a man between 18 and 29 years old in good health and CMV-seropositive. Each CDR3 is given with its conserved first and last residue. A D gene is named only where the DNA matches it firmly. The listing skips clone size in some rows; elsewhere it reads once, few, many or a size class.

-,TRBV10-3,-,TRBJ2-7,TGTGCCATCAGTGAGCCCGACAGGAGCCCAGGGGCTCTCGAGCAGTACTTC,CAISEPDRSPGALEQYF
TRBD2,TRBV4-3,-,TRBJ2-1,TGCGCCAGCAGCCAAGGGACTAGCGGGAGAATAGGAGAGCAGTTCTTC,CASSQGTSGRIGEQFF
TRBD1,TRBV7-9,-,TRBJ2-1,TGTGCCAGCAGCGCGCTAACAGGGGAGAATGAGCAGTTCTTC,CASSALTGENEQFF
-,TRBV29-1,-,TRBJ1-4,TGCAGCGTTATGGAGAAAGCAACTAATGAAAAACTGTTTTTT,CSVMEKATNEKLFF
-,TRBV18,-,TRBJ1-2,TGTGCCAGCTCACCAGGGGCAGGAGATGGCTACACCTTC,CASSPGAGDGYTF
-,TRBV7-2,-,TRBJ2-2,TGTGCCAGCAGCTCAGGACTGGGCGGCGCGAACACCGGGGAGCTGTTTTTT,CASSSGLGGANTGELFF
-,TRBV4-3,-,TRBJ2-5,TGCGCCAGCAGCCAAGATATCCAGGAGACCCAGTACTTC,CASSQDIQETQYF
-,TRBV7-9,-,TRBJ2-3,TGTGCCAGCAGCTTCCAACCCCTCGGTACAGATACGCAGTATTTT,CASSFQPLGTDTQYF
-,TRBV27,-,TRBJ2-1,TGTGCCAGCAGTTTCGTGAGCTCCTACAATGAGCAGTTCTTC,CASSFVSSYNEQFF
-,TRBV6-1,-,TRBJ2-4,TGTGCCAGCAGTCTTGACGGCGAACGGGACATTCAGTACTTC,CASSLDGERDIQYF
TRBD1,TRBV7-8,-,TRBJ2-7,TGTGCCAGCAGCTTAAGGGACAGGGGCCACGAGCAGTACTTC,CASSLRDRGHEQYF
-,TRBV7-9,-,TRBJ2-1,TGTGCCAGCAGCGACGAACTCGGGGTTGAGCAGTTCTTC,CASSDELGVEQFF
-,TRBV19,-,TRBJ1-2,TGTGCCAGTAGTATTTCGGGTTCCCCCGACTATGGCTACACCTTC,CASSISGSPDYGYTF
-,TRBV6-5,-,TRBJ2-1,TGTGCCAGCAGACATGACAGGTTCCTATGGAATGAGCAGTTCTTC,CASRHDRFLWNEQFF
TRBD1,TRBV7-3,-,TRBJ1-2,TGTGCCAGCAGCCCCTCAGGGACAGGGAGCTATGGCTACACCTTC,CASSPSGTGSYGYTF
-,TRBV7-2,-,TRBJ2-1,TGTGCCAGCAGCGCCTCCGGGGGTCTCGATGAGCAGTTCTTC,CASSASGGLDEQFF
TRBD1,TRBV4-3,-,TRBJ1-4,TGCGCCAGCAGCCAGTCAGGGGGAAAGGGTGAAAAACTGTTTTTT,CASSQSGGKGEKLFF
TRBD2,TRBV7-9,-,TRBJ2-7,TGTGCCAGCAGCACCTCCCCCGGGACTAGCGCCCTCTACGAGCAGTACTTC,CASSTSPGTSALYEQYF
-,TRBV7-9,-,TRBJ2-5,TGTGCCAGCAGCTTAGTAGGGGCGACCCAGTACTTC,CASSLVGATQYF
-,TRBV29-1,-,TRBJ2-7,TGCAGCGTTGAAGCCGACGGGACCTACGAGCAGTACTTC,CSVEADGTYEQYF
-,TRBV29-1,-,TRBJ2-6,TGCAGCGTTGAGGGGGCGGGGGCTGGGGCCAACGTCCTGACTTTC,CSVEGAGAGANVLTF
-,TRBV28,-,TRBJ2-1,TGTGCCAGCAGTTTAAAGAGACGGGACTACAATGAGCAGTTCTTC,CASSLKRRDYNEQFF
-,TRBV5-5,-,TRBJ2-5,TGTGCCAGCAGCGGGGCGCTTTGGTACCAAGAGACCCAGTACTTC,CASSGALWYQETQYF
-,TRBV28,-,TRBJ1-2,TGTGCCAGCAGCATGGACAATAACTATGGCTACACCTTC,CASSMDNNYGYTF
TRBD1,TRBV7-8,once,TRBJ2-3,TGTGCCAGCAGCTTAGCGTTCCCGAGCCAGACCGGGACAGGGAGAGATACGCAGTATTTT,CASSLAFPSQTGTGRDTQYF
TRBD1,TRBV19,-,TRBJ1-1,TGTGCCAGTAGTATCCAGACAGGGGGTGGGTCTGAAGCTTTCTTT,CASSIQTGGGSEAFF
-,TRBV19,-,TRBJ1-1,TGTGCCAGTAGTATTCCGGGACAAAGGAACACTGAAGCTTTCTTT,CASSIPGQRNTEAFF
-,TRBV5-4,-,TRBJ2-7,TGTGCCAGCAGCTTGGACGTAGCCTACGAGCAGTACTTC,CASSLDVAYEQYF
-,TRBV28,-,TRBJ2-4,TGTGCCAGCAAGGATGGGGGGGCCAAAAACATTCAGTACTTC,CASKDGGAKNIQYF
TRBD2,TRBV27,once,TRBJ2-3,TGTGCCAGCAGTTACGGAGCGGGAGCCACAGATACGCAGTATTTT,CASSYGAGATDTQYF
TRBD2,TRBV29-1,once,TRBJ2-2,TGCAGCGTTGGTTCTAGCGGGAGTAAGTTGTTTTTT,CSVGSSGSKLFF
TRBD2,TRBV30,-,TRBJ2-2,TGTGCCTGGGGGGGACTAGCGGGATCTTCCGGGGAGCTGTTTTTT,CAWGGLAGSSGELFF
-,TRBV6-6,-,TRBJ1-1,TGTGCCAGCCTTACTGGGGTTGGTGGGGCAAACACTGAAGCTTTCTTT,CASLTGVGGANTEAFF
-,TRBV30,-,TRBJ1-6,TGTGCCTGGAGCCTAGACAGTAATTCACCCCTCCACTTT,CAWSLDSNSPLHF
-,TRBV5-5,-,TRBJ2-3,TGTGCCAGCAGCTTGGCTGGGGGGGCGCAGGATACGCAGTATTTT,CASSLAGGAQDTQYF
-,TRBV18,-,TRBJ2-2,TGTGCCAGCTCACCATTGAGCATCCCGAACACCGGGGAGCTGTTTTTT,CASSPLSIPNTGELFF
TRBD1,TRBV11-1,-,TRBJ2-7,TGTGCCAGCAGCTCCCTGGACAGGAATACCTACGAGCAGTACTTC,CASSSLDRNTYEQYF
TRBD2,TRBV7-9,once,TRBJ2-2,TGTGCCAGCAGCTTAGAGGCGGGGGGGAACGCCGGGGAGCTGTTTTTT,CASSLEAGGNAGELFF
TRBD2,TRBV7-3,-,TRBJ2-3,TGTGCCAGCAGCCCTGGACTAGCGGGACTCACAGATACGCAGTATTTT,CASSPGLAGLTDTQYF
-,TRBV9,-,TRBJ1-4,TGTGCCAGCAGCGGACGCGAGGGAACTAATGAAAAACTGTTTTTT,CASSGREGTNEKLFF
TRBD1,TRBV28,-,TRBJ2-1,TGTGCCAGCAGTTTACCGACAGGGGAGCAGTTCTTC,CASSLPTGEQFF
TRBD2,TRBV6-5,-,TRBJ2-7,TGTGCCAGCAGTCTAGCGGGAGCGTCAATAGCCGAGCAGTACTTC,CASSLAGASIAEQYF
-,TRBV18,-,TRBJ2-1,TGTGCCAGCTCACCGTCGGAGGGATTTGGTTACAATGAGCAGTTCTTC,CASSPSEGFGYNEQFF